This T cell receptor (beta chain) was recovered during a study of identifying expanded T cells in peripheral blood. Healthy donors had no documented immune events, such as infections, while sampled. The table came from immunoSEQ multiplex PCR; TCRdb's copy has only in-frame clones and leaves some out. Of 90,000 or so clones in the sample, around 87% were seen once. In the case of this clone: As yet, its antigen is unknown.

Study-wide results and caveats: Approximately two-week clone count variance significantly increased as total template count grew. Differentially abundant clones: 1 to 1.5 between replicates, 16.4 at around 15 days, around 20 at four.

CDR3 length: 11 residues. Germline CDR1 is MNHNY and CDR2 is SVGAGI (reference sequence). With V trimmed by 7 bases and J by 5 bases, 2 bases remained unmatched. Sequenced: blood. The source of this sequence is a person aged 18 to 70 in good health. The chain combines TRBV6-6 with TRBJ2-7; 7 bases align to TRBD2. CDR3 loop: CASTGGDEQYF. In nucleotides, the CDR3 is TGTGCCAGCACGGGAGGCGACGAGCAGTACTTC.